Listed below are T cell receptor beta chains from one sample, sequenced in a study of human T cells and chemical hapten exposure. TCRdb redid the calling of the 5' RACE reads with MiXCR, one entry per CDR3 protein. This sample has tens of thousands of distinct CDR3 sequences, with more than 15% found just once. The source of these receptors is a female donor in good health. Both conserved end residues are part of each CDR3. The D gene is left open where the match is weak. Clone size appears in some rows only: once, few, many, or a class for an expanded clone.

clone size,D gene,V gene,J gene,CDR3 DNA,CDR3 protein
NA,NA,TRBV30,TRBJ2-7,TGTGCCTGGAGTCCACAAACAGGCGAGCAGTACTTC,CAWSPQTGEQYF
few,TRBD1,TRBV3-1,TRBJ1-1,TGTGCCAGCAGTACTGGACAGGGGGCTTTCTTT,CASSTGQGAFF
NA,TRBD2,TRBV6-2/TRBV6-3,TRBJ2-3,TGTGCCAGCAGTGGCGAGGTAGCGGGGGCCTACACAGATACGCAGTATTTT,CASSGEVAGAYTDTQYF
few,NA,TRBV20-1,TRBJ2-7,TGCAGTGCTAGAGATCCGACTCTCTACGAGCAGTACTTC,CSARDPTLYEQYF
few,NA,TRBV25-1,TRBJ2-5,TGTGCCAGCAGTGAATATGGGAGAGAGACCCAGTACTTC,CASSEYGRETQYF
few,NA,TRBV28,TRBJ1-4,TGTGCCAGCAGTTTTTGGCAGTCAACTAATGAAAAACTGTTTTTT,CASSFWQSTNEKLFF
NA,TRBD2,TRBV27,TRBJ2-1,TGTGCCAGCAGTATGCCCGGGAAGGGGCGGGAGGTATACAATGAGCAGTTCTTC,CASSMPGKGREVYNEQFF
many,TRBD1,TRBV12-3/TRBV12-4,TRBJ1-1,TGTGCCAGCAGTCGGACAGGTGGGGTAGTGAACACTGAAGCTTTCTTT,CASSRTGGVVNTEAFF
NA,TRBD1,TRBV5-4,TRBJ1-6,TGTGCCAGGGGACAGGGGGAGGATAATTCACCCCTCCACTTT,CARGQGEDNSPLHF
NA,NA,TRBV20-1,TRBJ1-1,TGCAGTGCTAGAGATCTGCTGAACACTGAAGCTTTCTTT,CSARDLLNTEAFF
few,TRBD1,TRBV14,TRBJ2-2,TGTGCCAGCAGCCGGTCCCGGGGGACAGGGAACACCGGGGAGCTGTTTTTT,CASSRSRGTGNTGELFF
medium-sized,NA,TRBV20-1,TRBJ1-5,TGCAGTGCTTCTAGTTCAGGACAGAGAGCCAATCAGCCCCAGCATTTT,CSASSSGQRANQPQHF
few,TRBD2,TRBV7-8,TRBJ2-5,TGTGCCAGCAGCTTAGTCCTCAGCGGGAATAAGACCCAGTACTTC,CASSLVLSGNKTQYF
NA,NA,TRBV5-4,TRBJ2-7,TGTGCCAGCAGCTTGGCTCCCAGTAGCTCCTACGAGCAGTACTTC,CASSLAPSSSYEQYF
few,NA,TRBV29-1,TRBJ1-4,TGCAGCGTACGCCCTCCGGGATTTAATGAAAAACTGTTTTTT,CSVRPPGFNEKLFF
medium-sized,NA,TRBV20-1,TRBJ1-5,TGCAGTGCTAGCACGACGGAGTATAGCAATCAGCCCCAGCATTTT,CSASTTEYSNQPQHF
few,NA,TRBV6-6,TRBJ2-3,TGTGCCAGCAGTTACGGAAGGGACACAGATACGCAGTATTTT,CASSYGRDTDTQYF
few,TRBD2,TRBV14,TRBJ2-7,TGTGCCAGCAGCCCTCTGACTAGCGGGCTCAGGAAGTACTTC,CASSPLTSGLRKYF
NA,TRBD2,TRBV7-8,TRBJ2-7,TGTGCCAGCAGCTTACGGGGGGGGGAATCCTACGAGCAGTACTTC,CASSLRGGESYEQYF
few,TRBD1,TRBV2,TRBJ1-1,TGTGCCAGAAGCTCCGGGACAGGGAACACTGAAGCTTTCTTT,CARSSGTGNTEAFF
few,NA,TRBV3-1,TRBJ1-2,TGTGCCAGCAGCCAGACAGCTAACTATGGCTACACCTTC,CASSQTANYGYTF
NA,NA,TRBV5-5,TRBJ1-1,TGTGCCAGCAGCTTGGTTAGAGTCACTGAAGCTTTCTTT,CASSLVRVTEAFF
NA,TRBD2,TRBV5-1,TRBJ2-1,TGCGCCAGCAGCTCCGGGACTAGCGGGAGCAATGAGCAGTTCTTC,CASSSGTSGSNEQFF
few,NA,TRBV7-2,TRBJ2-2,TGTGCCAGCAGCTTCGGGCGGGTGGCCACCGGGGAGCTGTTTTTT,CASSFGRVATGELFF
NA,NA,TRBV6-5,TRBJ1-6,TGTGCCACCCGCAAGGGGGATTCACCCCTCCACTTT,CATRKGDSPLHF
few,TRBD2,TRBV20-1,TRBJ2-1,TGCAGTGCCCAAGCGGGAGGGCCGTGGAATGAGCAGTTCTTC,CSAQAGGPWNEQFF
NA,TRBD1,TRBV7-2,TRBJ1-4,TGTGCCAGCAGCCCTAAAAACAGGGGTGCTAATGAAAAACTGTTTTTT,CASSPKNRGANEKLFF
few,TRBD1,TRBV6-6,TRBJ1-5,TGTGCCAGCAGTTACTCCGACAGGGGCCTTTATAGCAATCAGCCCCAGCATTTT,CASSYSDRGLYSNQPQHF
few,TRBD1,TRBV4-3,TRBJ2-1,TGCGCCAGCAGCCAAGACCTCGCGGGGACAGGGGTAGGGAATGAGCAGTTCTTC,CASSQDLAGTGVGNEQFF
few,NA,TRBV19,TRBJ2-2,TGTGCCAGTAGTATACTAACAGGTTCCGGGGAGCTGTTTTTT,CASSILTGSGELFF
few,NA,TRBV7-8,TRBJ2-7,TGTGCCAGCAGCTTAGCGCAGGTCGGACACGAGCAGTACTTC,CASSLAQVGHEQYF
NA,NA,TRBV15,TRBJ2-2,TGTGCCACCAGCAGAGAGGCCGGGGAGCTGTTTTTT,CATSREAGELFF
NA,TRBD2,TRBV4-3,TRBJ2-1,TGCGCCAGCAGCGCCCGACTAGCGGGGGGTTCCTATCCCAATGAGCAGTTCTTC,CASSARLAGGSYPNEQFF
NA,NA,TRBV19,TRBJ1-1,TGTGCCAGTAGTATAGCAGGGGTGGACACTGAAGCTTTCTTT,CASSIAGVDTEAFF
few,NA,TRBV6-5,TRBJ1-2,TGTGCCAGCAGTTACGGTGGCTATGGCTACACCTTC,CASSYGGYGYTF
once,NA,TRBV4-3,TRBJ2-7,TGCGCCAGCAGCCAAGAGTCAGGGTCGTACGAGCAGTACTTC,CASSQESGSYEQYF
few,NA,TRBV7-2,TRBJ1-1,TGTGCCAGCAGCTTAACAGCAACAGCGAACACTGAAGCTTTCTTT,CASSLTATANTEAFF
NA,TRBD1,TRBV24-1,TRBJ2-7,TGTGCCACCAGACCCCGACAGGGGGGCGAGCAGTACTTC,CATRPRQGGEQYF
once,NA,TRBV20-1,TRBJ2-3,TGCAGTGCTAGTGGCAGGGGCCCGGAAGGCACTAGCACAGATACGCAGTATTTT,CSASGRGPEGTSTDTQYF
NA,NA,TRBV7-2,TRBJ2-1,TGTGCCAGCAGCTTAGTTGCGCAAGGTAGCAATGAGCAGTTCTTC,CASSLVAQGSNEQFF
NA,TRBD1,TRBV6-5,TRBJ2-7,TGTGCCACTAGACAGGGCCATCCCTACGAGCAGTACTTC,CATRQGHPYEQYF
NA,NA,TRBV3-1,TRBJ2-5,TGTGCCAGCAGCCAAGACTTGACTAGGCAAGAGACCCAGTACTTC,CASSQDLTRQETQYF
NA,NA,TRBV7-2,TRBJ1-1,TGTGCCAGCAGCCTACAGGCCCTGAACACTGAAGCTTTCTTT,CASSLQALNTEAFF
NA,NA,TRBV18,TRBJ2-2,TGTGCCAGCTCACAGAACATGGGAGGCGCCGGGGAGCTGTTTTTT,CASSQNMGGAGELFF
few,NA,TRBV4-1,TRBJ1-4,TGCGCCAGCAGCCAAGACTCCCCACTGCGACAGTACGCTAATGAAAAACTGTTTTTT,CASSQDSPLRQYANEKLFF
many,NA,TRBV6-6,TRBJ2-7,TGTGCCAGCCGACCATCGGCAGTCTCCTACGAGCAGTACTTC,CASRPSAVSYEQYF
few,TRBD1,TRBV2,TRBJ2-7,TGTGCCAGCGGGGACAGGGGATTCTACGAGCAGTACTTC,CASGDRGFYEQYF
NA,NA,TRBV6-2/TRBV6-3,TRBJ1-5,TGTGCCAGCCACGGGGGGTTGGGCAATCAGCCCCAGCATTTT,CASHGGLGNQPQHF
NA,NA,TRBV9,TRBJ1-1,TGTGCCAGCAGCGTTTTACAGGGAGAAGCTTTCTTT,CASSVLQGEAFF
few,NA,TRBV30,TRBJ1-1,TGTGCCTGGAGTCAGTCAGTCATGAACACTGAAGCTTTCTTT,CAWSQSVMNTEAFF
few,NA,TRBV20-1,TRBJ2-3,TGCAGTGGTTCGGAGGGGTCCGCCACAGATACGCAGTATTTT,CSGSEGSATDTQYF
few,TRBD1,TRBV13,TRBJ1-3,TGTGCCAGCAGCGAGAATACCGGGACAGGGGTTAACACCATATATTTT,CASSENTGTGVNTIYF
NA,TRBD1,TRBV27,TRBJ2-7,TGTGCCAGCGCCGACAGGGATATTTCCTACGAGCAGTACTTC,CASADRDISYEQYF
few,NA,TRBV27,TRBJ1-5,TGTGCCAGCAGTTTATCCGGATCTCATCAGCCCCAGCATTTT,CASSLSGSHQPQHF
few,NA,TRBV7-9,TRBJ2-5,TGTGCCAGCAGCTTATCACGGGAGCTAAAGACCCAGTACTTC,CASSLSRELKTQYF
NA,NA,TRBV5-5,TRBJ1-6,TGTGCCAGCAGCGTCCCAACGGACAGTTCACCCCTCCACTTT,CASSVPTDSSPLHF
few,NA,TRBV5-4,TRBJ1-1,TGTGCCAGCAGCCCTAGGGACTTGGCAGAAGCTTTCTTT,CASSPRDLAEAFF